These 10 T cell receptor beta chains originate from one sample sequenced in a study of T cell responses to AZD1222 COVID-19 vaccine. The assay was immunoSEQ multiplex PCR, and TCRdb's table has in-frame clones only and misses some. The sample lists tens of thousands of clones; around 81% were seen once. This specimen was peripheral blood, taken on day 0 of AZD1222 vaccination. The receptors stem from an adult in good health.

The CDR3 is CASSPSPGLNQPQHF. The CDR3 coding sequence is TGCGCCAGCAGCCCTTCGCCGGGGCTCAATCAGCCCCAGCATTTT. The chain links TRBV4-1 to TRBJ1-5; weak D call: TRBD1 (5 bases). V shed 4 bases and J shed 3 bases, with 13 bases lying between them. CDR3 length: 15 amino acids. The germline V gene encodes CDR1 MGHRA and CDR2 YSYEKL.

The chain's CDR3 is CASSWENTEAFF. CDR3 nucleotides: TGTGCCAGCAGCTGGGAGAACACTGAAGCTTTCTTT. The chain combines TRBV5-4 with TRBJ1-1; D remains unclear. Trimming cost V 3 bases and J 1 base, with 4 bases left between them. The CDR3 spans 12 residues. Germline CDR1 reads SGHNT; CDR2 reads YYREEE (reference sequence). Full variable domain (missing parts from reference TRBV5-4 and TRBJ1-1): ETGVTQSPTHLIKTRGQQVTLRCSSQSGHNTVSWYQQALGQGPQFIFQYYREEENGRGNFPPRFSGLQFPNYSSELNVNALELDDSALYLCASSWENTEAFFGQGTRLTVV.

The rearrangement joins TRBV2 to TRBJ2-3; either TRBD1 or TRBD2 may supply D (5 bases each). V shed 5 bases and J shed 1 base, with 16 bases lying between them. The CDR3 has 16 amino acids. CDR1 is SNHLY, CDR2 FYNNEI, per germline. The CDR3 region is CASSSGPRGGTDTQYF. The CDR3, as DNA: TGTGCCAGCAGTTCAGGGCCCCGGGGCGGCACAGATACGCAGTATTTT.

This chain links TRBV19 with TRBJ1-5; a possible D gene is TRBD1 (6 bases). The CDR3 is 13 amino acids. CDR1 and CDR2 from the germline V gene are LNHDA and SQIVND (reference sequence). V gave up 8 bases and J gave up 9 bases, with 17 bases separating them. CDR3 nucleotide sequence: TGTGCCAGTCCCAAACAGGGTCCTCGGCCCCAGCATTTT. Its protein is CASPKQGPRPQHF.

The rearrangement links TRBV29-1 to TRBJ2-2; D not certain. V was pared by 5 bases and J by 1 base, with 5 bases between. CDR1 and CDR2 from the germline V gene are SQVTM and ANQGSEA. The CDR3 covers 12 residues. CDR3: CSVQKNTGELFF. As DNA, the CDR3 is TGCAGCGTTCAAAAGAACACCGGGGAGCTGTTTTTT.

This chain joins TRBV6-5 and TRBJ2-6, with 8 bases lining up with TRBD2. After removal of 11 bases from V and 2 bases from J, the junction contained 5 bases not matched to a gene. Germline CDR1 and CDR2: MNHEY and SVGAGI. The length of the CDR3 is 14 residues. The CDR3 here is CASAGGAGANVLTF. The CDR3 region has the DNA TGTGCCTCGGCGGGGGGCGCTGGGGCCAACGTCCTGACTTTC.

V is TRBV24-1 and J is TRBJ2-6; D is possibly TRBD1 or TRBD2 (5 bases each). V was shortened by 9 bases and J by 0 bases, with 14 bases between the two germline ends. Germline V gene data show CDR1 as KGHDR and CDR2 as SFDVKD. This CDR3 region has 16 residues. The CDR3 DNA follows: TGTGCCACCGAACCGGGACCTTCCTCTGGGGCCAACGTCCTGACTTTC. Translating gives CATEPGPSSGANVLTF.

This chain links TRBV4-1 with TRBJ2-5, with D possibly matching TRBD1 (5 bases). The V end was cut by 1 base, the J end by 5 bases, with 17 bases between. The germline V gene has CDR1 MGHRA and CDR2 YSYEKL. The CDR3 extends over 16 amino acids. The CDR3 bases are TGCGCCAGCAGCCAAGGGGGCGCTCCTCATGGGGAGACCCAGTACTTC. Translating it yields CASSQGGAPHGETQYF.

The V gene is TRBV24-1, the J gene TRBJ2-1; 8 bases are a match to TRBD2. With 3 bases clipped from V and 5 bases from J, the junction kept 5 bases outside the gene matches. CDR3 length: 15 residues. Germline CDR1 KGHDR, CDR2 SFDVKD. CDR3 bases: TGTGCCACCAGTGATATAGCGGGGTATAACAATGAGCAGTTCTTC. Its translation: CATSDIAGYNNEQFF.

The chain couples TRBV3-1 (or the pseudogene TRBV3-2) to TRBJ2-1, with TRBD2 as a possible D gene (6 bases). V was shortened by 3 bases and J by 9 bases, with 18 bases between the two germline ends. The length of the CDR3 is 15 residues. The germline gives CDR1 LGHDT, CDR2 YNNKEL (reference sequence). The CDR3 region is CASSQYYQGGGEQFF. The CDR3 bases are TGTGCCAGCAGCCAGTATTACCAGGGAGGCGGTGAGCAGTTCTTC.